The 17 T cell receptor beta chains below come from one sample, sequenced in a study of T cells in Graves' hyperthyroidism and ophthalmopathy. What was amplified from RNA transcripts were TCR beta CDR3 regions. First-round RT-PCR with HTBI primers amplified the TCR CDR3 region. TCRdb reprocessed the multiplex PCR reads via MiXCR and lists one record per CDR3 protein. In the table there are more than 40,000 distinct CDR3 sequences, 49% of which are singletons. The material sequenced was peripheral blood or thyroid tissue (not recorded which). The receptors stem from a woman in her forties or fifties with Graves' hyperthyroidism.

The chain recombines TRBV2 with TRBJ2-7; 11 nucleotides agree with TRBD1. The J segment lost 7 bases and the V segment lost 8 bases, leaving 10 bases of the junction unmatched. Looked up from germline, CDR1 is SNHLY and CDR2 is FYNNEI. The CDR3 loop spans 14 amino acids. The CDR3, as DNA: TGTGCCAGCTGCCCCGGCGGGACAGGGGGGGAGCAGTACTTC. The encoded protein is CASCPGGTGGEQYF.

This clonotype was detected once. The chain combines TRBV29-1 with TRBJ1-2, with D perhaps matching TRBD1 (5 bases). Per germline, CDR1 SQVTM and CDR2 ANQGSEA. The ends were cut back, 4 bases at V and 4 bases at J, with 16 bases in the middle. The CDR3 is 14 amino acids. The CDR3 sequence is CSVGEGGTAYGYTF. CDR3 nucleotides: TGCAGCGTTGGAGAGGGTGGGACGGCCTATGGCTACACCTTC.

Ten or more counts support this clonotype. CDR3 DNA: TGCAGTGCTAGGTTGGACAGGGGGCTCTACGAGCAGTACTTC. The encoded protein is CSARLDRGLYEQYF. V and J are TRBV20-1 and TRBJ2-7; 11 bases align to TRBD1. V dropped 3 bases and J dropped 3; count of bases not matched to a gene: 4. This CDR3 contains 14 residues. CDR1 and CDR2 (germline): DFQATT, SNEGSKA (reference sequence).

Remarks on this clonotype: This is likely a read error, given that the CDR3 carries no conserved phenylalanine or tryptophan at its end. The limits of the CDR3 on the DNA are not certain, so only TCRdb's listed CDR3 is given. CDR3 protein: CASSFKYRAESTGELDL. The rearrangement links TRBV11-2 to TRBJ2-2; TRBD1, as called in the table, went unchecked against the DNA. Germline CDR1 is SGHAT and CDR2 is FQNNGV. Ends included, the CDR3 has 17 residues.

In this sample, this clonotype is medium-sized. V is TRBV20-1 and J is TRBJ2-7; D remains ambiguous. With 3 bases removed from V and 4 bases from J, the gap between germline ends came to 10 bases. The germline V gene has CDR1 DFQATT and CDR2 SNEGSKA (reference sequence). The CDR3 has 12 amino acids. The CDR3 nucleotides are TGCAGTGCTAGGATGGTCGATTACGAGCAGTACTTC. Its protein is CSARMVDYEQYF.

The chain is built from TRBV7-8 and TRBJ1-2; 7 bases align to TRBD1. V lost 5 bases, J lost 0 bases, and 3 bases stayed unmatched. This CDR3 comprises 14 residues. Germline assignment: CDR1 SGHVS and CDR2 FQNEAQ. This CDR3 is CASSIGQANYGYTF. DNA for the CDR3: TGTGCCAGCAGCATCGGACAGGCTAACTATGGCTACACCTTC.

In this sample, this clonotype turned up many times. This sequence joins TRBV6-2 or TRBV6-3 and TRBJ2-7, with a tentative D call TRBD1 (6 bases). Trimming shortened V by 6 bases and J by 5 bases, and 8 bases separated the two germline ends. The CDR3 has 11 amino acids. Germline CDR1 and CDR2: MNHEY and SVGEGT. CDR3 nucleotides: TGTGCCAGCAGACAGGGAAACGAGCAGTACTTC. This codes for CASRQGNEQYF.

The chain has TRBV2 and TRBJ1-5; TRBD1 is a possible D gene (5 bases). The CDR3 sequence is 15 residues long. V shed 8 bases and J shed 5 bases, with 19 bases lying between them. Germline assignment: CDR1 SNHLY and CDR2 FYNNEI. The CDR3 sequence: CASRTGTLNHQPQHF. The CDR3 DNA reads as TGTGCCAGCCGCACGGGGACTCTGAACCATCAGCCCCAGCATTTT. The complete variable domain, with remaining parts taken from reference TRBV2 and TRBJ1-5, reads EPEVTQTPSHQVTQMGQEVILRCVPISNHLYFYWYRQILGQKVEFLVSFYNNEISEKSEIFDDQFSVERPDGSNFTLKIRSTKLEDSAMYFCASRTGTLNHQPQHFGDGTRLSIL.

The chain employs TRBV9 and TRBJ2-5, with D perhaps given as TRBD1 or TRBD2 (6 bases each). CDR1 and CDR2 (germline): SGDLS, YYNGEE. Trimming took 0 bases from V and 5 from J, leaving 14 bases between them. This CDR3 contains 15 residues. DNA for the CDR3: TGTGCCAGCAGCGTAGGAGAAGGGGGGATTGAGACCCAGTACTTC. As protein: CASSVGEGGIETQYF.

This clonotype was detected a few times. Since no conserved phenylalanine or tryptophan closes the CDR3, a read error is the likely cause. This rearrangement joins TRBV20-1 to TRBJ1-1; D uncertain. The CDR3 totals 16 residues. V was cut by 5 bases and J by 0 bases, with 19 bases left in between. Germline CDR1 reads DFQATT; CDR2 reads SNEGSKA (reference sequence). CDR3 residues: CSAPLGGKLMNTEAFS. Here the CDR3 DNA reads TGCAGTGCTCCCCTGGGCGGGAAACTCATGAACACTGAAGCTTTCTCT.

The table lists this clonotype with a few counts. The rearrangement uses TRBV12-3 or TRBV12-4 and TRBJ2-7; 7 bases are shared with TRBD1. The trim removed 6 bases at V and 1 base at J, leaving 6 bases unmatched. This CDR3 contains 14 residues. The CDR3 spells CASSRTGVSYEQYF. In DNA, the CDR3 is TGTGCCAGCAGCCGGACAGGTGTTTCCTACGAGCAGTACTTC.

This clonotype was counted at least ten times. This chain uses TRBV10-2 with TRBJ1-5, with D uncertain. The CDR3 contains 12 residues. Per the germline V gene, CDR1 is WSHSY and CDR2 is SAAADI. Trimming pared 6 bases from V and 0 bases from J, leaving 3 bases between. CDR3 in amino acids: CASRASNQPQHF. CDR3 coding DNA: TGCGCCAGCAGGGCTAGCAATCAGCCCCAGCATTTT.

By sample fraction, this clonotype is medium-sized (0.01 to 0.1%). The chain carries TRBV7-2 and TRBJ1-2; D is ambiguous. The ends were cut back, 2 bases at V and 3 bases at J, with 16 bases in the middle. In germline, CDR1 is SGHTA, CDR2 FQGNSA. This CDR3 has 16 amino acids. This CDR3 is CASSLISGPKDYGYTF. As DNA, the CDR3 is TGTGCCAGCAGCTTAATTTCGGGCCCTAAGGACTATGGCTACACCTTC.

V is TRBV7-2 and J is TRBJ2-3; TRBD2 might be the D (6 bases). CDR1 is SGHTA and CDR2 is FQGNSA in the germline V gene. The CDR3 has 12 residues. V lost 5 bases and J lost 10, with 13 bases in between. This CDR3 reads CASSILAGPQYF. In nucleotides, the CDR3 is TGTGCCAGCAGCATACTAGCAGGGCCGCAGTATTTT.

In this sample, this clonotype turned up many times. This chain links TRBV7-9 with TRBJ2-2; TRBD2 agrees at 11 bases. The V gene's germline CDR1 is SEHNR and CDR2 FQNEAQ (reference sequence). Trimming took 5 bases from V and 3 from J; bases not matched to a gene: 2. CDR3 length: 15 residues. The CDR3, as DNA: TGTGCCAGCAGCCCGGGACTAGCGGACACCGGGGAGCTGTTTTTT. Translation: CASSPGLADTGELFF.

Relative to its sample, this clonotype is medium-sized. The V gene is TRBV10-3, the J gene TRBJ1-3; D call uncertain. CDR1 ENHRY and CDR2 SYGVKD come from the germline V gene. V was shortened by 0 bases and J by 3 bases, with 3 bases between the two germline ends. This CDR3 contains 13 residues. CDR3 protein: CAISESLGNTIYF. The CDR3, as DNA: TGTGCCATCAGTGAGTCGCTTGGAAACACCATATATTTT.

The V and J genes are TRBV12-3 or TRBV12-4 and TRBJ2-2, with D unresolved. V was cut by 3 bases and J by 4 bases, with 12 bases left in between. The CDR3 totals 15 residues. CDR3 nucleotide sequence: TGTGCCAGCAGTTTGTACGCATTAGGCACCGGGGAGCTGTTTTTT. Translation gives CASSLYALGTGELFF.